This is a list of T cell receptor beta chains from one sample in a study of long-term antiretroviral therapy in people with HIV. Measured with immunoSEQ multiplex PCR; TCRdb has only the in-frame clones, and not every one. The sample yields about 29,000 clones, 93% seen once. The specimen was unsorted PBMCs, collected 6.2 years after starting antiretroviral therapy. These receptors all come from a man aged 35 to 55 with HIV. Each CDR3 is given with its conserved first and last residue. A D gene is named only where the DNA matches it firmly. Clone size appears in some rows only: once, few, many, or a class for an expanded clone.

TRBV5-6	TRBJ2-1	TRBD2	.	CASSFAGGPGNEQFF	TGTGCCAGCAGCTTTGCGGGGGGGCCGGGCAATGAGCAGTTCTTC
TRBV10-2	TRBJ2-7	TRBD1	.	CASREAPGQGYEQYF	TGCGCCAGCAGGGAAGCTCCGGGACAGGGCTACGAGCAGTACTTC
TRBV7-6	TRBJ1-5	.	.	CASSLGTTNQPQHF	TGTGCCAGCAGCTTAGGGACTACCAATCAGCCCCAGCATTTT
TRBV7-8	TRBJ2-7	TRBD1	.	CASSTSTGNEQYF	TGTGCCAGCAGCACCTCGACAGGGAACGAGCAGTACTTC
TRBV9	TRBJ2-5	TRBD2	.	CASSVGRTSGRALSSPQETQYF	TGTGCCAGCAGCGTAGGAAGGACTAGCGGGAGGGCTCTCTCTAGCCCCCAAGAGACCCAGTACTTC
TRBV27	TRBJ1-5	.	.	CASSPISRGYSNQPQHF	TGTGCCAGCAGTCCCATCTCCCGAGGGTATAGCAATCAGCCCCAGCATTTT
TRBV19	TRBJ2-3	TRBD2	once	CASSIDILESSGRPPPLDTQYF	TGTGCCAGTAGTATAGACATCTTAGAGTCTAGCGGGAGGCCCCCCCCTCTGGATACGCAGTATTTT
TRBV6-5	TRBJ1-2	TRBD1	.	CASSATGGANYGYTF	TGTGCCAGCAGTGCGACAGGGGGAGCTAACTATGGCTACACCTTC
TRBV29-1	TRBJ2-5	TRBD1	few	CSVEADRGRQETQYF	TGCAGCGTTGAAGCGGACAGGGGACGGCAAGAGACCCAGTACTTC
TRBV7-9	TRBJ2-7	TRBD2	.	CASSFQRGKDEQYF	TGTGCCAGCAGCTTTCAGCGGGGTAAGGACGAGCAGTACTTC
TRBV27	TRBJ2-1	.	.	CASSFWTDHNEQFF	TGTGCCAGCAGTTTTTGGACAGACCACAATGAGCAGTTCTTC
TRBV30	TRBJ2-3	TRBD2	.	CAQRAGRLAGGSSDTQYF	TGTGCCCAAAGGGCAGGGAGACTAGCGGGAGGATCGTCAGATACGCAGTATTTT